This is a list of T cell receptor beta chains from one sample in a study of T cells in Graves' hyperthyroidism and ophthalmopathy. A single record per CDR3 protein comes from TCRdb applying MiXCR to the multiplex PCR reads. The data hold hundreds of thousands of distinct CDR3 sequences, with approximately 15% observed a single time. Sequenced material: blood. These receptors came from a man aged 18 to 30 with Graves' ophthalmopathy. Both conserved end residues are part of each CDR3. D genes are given only for firm matches. Size is omitted from some rows. Given values are once, few, many or a class for expanded clones.

>TRBV7-9|TRBJ2-3|NA|NA
CASSLRAGPTDTQYF
TGTGCCAGCAGCTTACGGGCAGGGCCCACAGATACGCAGTATTTT
>TRBV7-8|TRBJ2-3|NA|NA
CASSLGPLGTQYF
TGTGCCAGCAGCCTCGGACCGTTAGGTACGCAGTATTTT
>TRBV15|TRBJ2-1|TRBD2|NA
CATSRRGGLAEYNEQFF
TGTGCCACCAGCAGACGAGGGGGACTAGCGGAATACAATGAGCAGTTCTTC
>TRBV5-1|TRBJ2-3|TRBD2|many
CASTGLAGSTDTQYF
TGCGCCAGCACCGGACTAGCGGGTAGCACAGATACGCAGTATTTT
>TRBV2|TRBJ2-2|NA|many
CASRKTGSTNTGELFF
TGTGCCAGCAGAAAGACAGGTTCTACGAACACCGGGGAGCTGTTTTTT
>TRBV2|TRBJ2-2|NA|few
CASSGGYGELFF
TGTGCCAGCAGTGGCGGATACGGGGAGCTGTTTTTT
>TRBV5-1|TRBJ2-7|TRBD2|NA
CASSQAGTISYEQYF
TGCGCCAGCAGCCAAGCCGGGACTATCTCCTACGAGCAGTACTTC
>TRBV3-1|TRBJ1-2|TRBD1|NA
CASRRTGGDYGYTF
TGTGCCAGCAGGAGGACAGGGGGGGACTATGGCTACACCTTC
>TRBV4-1|TRBJ1-1|TRBD1|NA
CASSHGQGGVNTEAFF
TGCGCCAGCAGCCACGGACAGGGAGGGGTGAACACTGAAGCTTTCTTT
>TRBV20-1|TRBJ2-3|NA|many
CSARETNTDTQYF
TGCAGTGCTAGGGAGACTAACACAGATACGCAGTATTTT
>TRBV12-3/TRBV12-4|TRBJ1-5|NA|many
CASSLATSQYSNQPQHF
TGTGCCAGCAGTTTAGCGACGTCACAATATAGCAATCAGCCCCAGCATTTT
>TRBV7-9|TRBJ2-3|NA|many
CASSNDLSTDTQYF
TGTGCCAGCAGCAATGACCTGAGCACAGATACGCAGTATTTT
>TRBV2|TRBJ2-1|NA|many
CASSEPSGHNNEQFF
TGTGCCAGCAGTGAACCGTCGGGGCATAACAATGAGCAGTTCTTC
>TRBV5-1|TRBJ2-7|TRBD1|many
CASSLGTGITYEQYF
TGCGCCAGCAGCTTGGGGACAGGTATTACCTACGAGCAGTACTTC
>TRBV7-9|TRBJ2-7|TRBD2|few
CASSFPAGGSYEQYF
TGTGCCAGCAGCTTTCCAGCGGGAGGGTCCTACGAGCAGTACTTC
>TRBV20-1|TRBJ1-1|NA|many
CSARAGGTNTEAFF
TGCAGTGCTAGAGCCGGAGGGACGAACACTGAAGCTTTCTTT
>TRBV10-3|TRBJ2-3|TRBD2|NA
CALSGRGPKDTQYF
TGTGCCCTCAGTGGGAGGGGACCGAAAGATACGCAGTATTTT
>TRBV27|TRBJ2-7|TRBD2|NA
CASSGVAGLYEQYF
TGTGCCAGCTCCGGGGTAGCGGGACTGTACGAGCAGTACTTC
>TRBV27|TRBJ2-7|NA|NA
CASSNSGHEQYF
TGTGCCAGCAGTAACTCCGGCCACGAGCAGTACTTC
>TRBV29-1|TRBJ2-5|NA|NA
CSVALGPQETQYF
TGCAGCGTTGCTTTAGGGCCCCAAGAGACCCAGTACTTC
>TRBV5-4|TRBJ1-2|TRBD1|few
CASSLAGQAVYGYTF
TGTGCCAGCAGCTTGGCCGGACAGGCCGTTTATGGCTACACCTTC
>TRBV19|TRBJ1-4|NA|NA
CASSIWAVLATNEKLFF
TGTGCCAGTAGTATCTGGGCGGTCCTAGCAACTAATGAAAAACTGTTTTTT
>TRBV6-1|TRBJ2-4|TRBD1|few
CASSEQFRDSRNIQYF
TGTGCCAGCAGTGAACAATTCAGGGACAGCCGAAACATTCAGTACTTC
>TRBV20-1|TRBJ1-1|NA|few
CSARDFVGGTNTEAFF
TGCAGTGCTAGAGATTTTGTGGGGGGCACGAACACTGAAGCTTTCTTT
>TRBV3-1|TRBJ2-7|TRBD2|many
CASSQGEGTQYF
TGTGCCAGCAGCCAAGGGGAGGGGACGCAGTACTTC
>TRBV2|TRBJ1-4|NA|many
CASRAGGALEKLFF
TGTGCCAGCAGAGCGGGGGGAGCTCTAGAAAAACTGTTTTTT
>TRBV6-2/TRBV6-3|TRBJ1-5|NA|NA
CASSNLQRPGVPQHF
TGTGCCAGCAGTAACCTACAGCGCCCAGGGGTGCCCCAGCATTTT